These 21 T cell receptor beta chains share one sample of origin, sequenced in a study of response to subunit inactivated influenza vaccine. TCRdb redid the calling of the RT-PCR reads with MiXCR, one entry per CDR3 protein. This table holds over 450,000 distinct CDR3 sequences, roughly 13% found once. The specimen was PBMCs from blood, collected about 40 days after vaccination. The receptors come from a man in his fifties who received an inactivated influenza vaccine.

A few counts support this clonotype. The chain joins TRBV12-3 or TRBV12-4 to TRBJ2-6; a weak D match, TRBD1 (5 bases). This CDR3 is 15 amino acids long. Trimming left V 7 bases short and J 2 bases short, with 12 bases between. CDR3 sequence reads: CASTPQGTGANVLTF. CDR3 sequence (DNA): TGTGCCAGCACCCCCCAGGGAACTGGGGCCAACGTCCTGACTTTC.

This clonotype was recorded many times. The chain has TRBV10-3 and TRBJ2-2, with no clear D. The ends were cut back, 7 bases at V and 5 bases at J, with 11 bases in the middle. Germline V gene sequence: CDR1 ENHRY, CDR2 SYGVKD. The CDR3 consists of 13 residues. The CDR3 sequence: CAINPTDTGELFF. The CDR3 nucleotides read TGTGCCATCAATCCCACAGATACCGGGGAGCTGTTTTTT.

V gene TRBV6-5 combines with J gene TRBJ2-1; 12 bases are a match to TRBD1. Germline values: CDR1 MNHEY, CDR2 SVGAGI. With 4 bases clipped from V and 4 bases from J, the junction kept 2 bases outside the gene matches. The CDR3 runs 15 residues. The CDR3 nucleotides are TGTGCCAGCAGTTGGGACAGGGGGCTTTACAATGAGCAGTTCTTC. Residues: CASSWDRGLYNEQFF.

This clonotype was seen more than once but under ten times. J is TRBJ2-2 and V is TRBV6-2 or TRBV6-3; D is perhaps TRBD2 (6 bases). Trimming took off 7 bases at V and 8 bases at J, with 14 bases between the two ends. The germline V gene encodes CDR1 MNHEY and CDR2 SVGEGT. The CDR3 has 13 residues. CDR3 coding DNA: TGTGCCAGCACCCTTACTAGCACTGGGGAGCTGTTTTTT. Its protein is CASTLTSTGELFF.

At least ten counts were recorded for this clonotype. The chain recombines TRBV4-3 with TRBJ2-4, with TRBD1 identical over 7 bases. The trim removed 3 bases at V and 6 bases at J, leaving 8 bases unmatched. Per the germline V gene, CDR1 is LGHNA and CDR2 is YSLEER. The length of the CDR3 is 15 residues. CDR3 loop: CASSHDPGQINIQYF. In DNA, the CDR3 is TGCGCCAGCAGCCACGACCCGGGACAGATAAACATTCAGTACTTC.

The chain carries TRBV6-1 and TRBJ2-1, with TRBD1 matching 8 bases. Germline CDR1 reads MNHNS; CDR2 reads SASEGT. This CDR3 is 14 amino acids long. The trim removed 4 bases at V and 6 bases at J, leaving 5 bases unmatched. The CDR3 nucleotides read TGTGCCAGCAGTGCTTGGACAGGGATCAATGAGCAGTTCTTC. Its translation is CASSAWTGINEQFF.

The chain employs TRBV6-1 and TRBJ1-5, with D hard to call. The CDR3 loop spans 13 amino acids. Trimming pared 8 bases from V and 3 bases from J, leaving 11 bases between. Germline CDR1 is MNHNS and CDR2 is SASEGT. The CDR3 spells CASRQTNNQPQHF. DNA for the CDR3: TGTGCCAGCCGACAAACGAACAATCAGCCCCAGCATTTT.

This clonotype was picked up many times. The DNA for the CDR3 is TGTGCCAGCAGTCAACTCTGGGACACCAGAGGCTACGAGCAGTACTTC. This gives the protein CASSQLWDTRGYEQYF. The V call is TRBV6-1, the J call TRBJ2-7, with TRBD1 as a possible D gene (6 bases). CDR1 is MNHNS, CDR2 SASEGT, per germline. The CDR3 length is 16 residues. V was clipped by 5 bases and J by 3 bases, with 20 bases between them.

This clonotype has just a few counts. V and J are TRBV29-1 and TRBJ2-7; the match to TRBD2 covers 10 bases. V was clipped by 3 bases and J by 6 bases; unmatched bases: 8. Germline CDR1 SQVTM, CDR2 ANQGSEA. The CDR3 has 14 residues. CDR3 DNA: TGCAGCGTTGAGCATCTAGCGGGGGCGGGCGAGCAGTACTTC. As protein: CSVEHLAGAGEQYF.

This clonotype was picked up a small number of times. The junction and the germline gene differ at one end; a read error may be behind it. The chain couples TRBV5-1 to TRBJ1-6, with 8 bases aligning to TRBD1. The CDR3 extends over 17 amino acids. CDR1 and CDR2 from the germline V gene are SGHRS and YFSETQ. The CDR3 region is CACSLVTGVPYNSPLHF. In DNA form, the CDR3 reads TGCGCCTGCAGCTTGGTGACAGGGGTGCCCTATAATTCACCCCTCCACTTT.

In its sample, this clonotype was seen a few times. J is TRBJ2-1 and V is TRBV5-1, with D unresolved. The CDR3 totals 12 residues. V was clipped by 5 bases and J by 2 bases, with 5 bases between them. The germline CDR1 and CDR2 sequences are SGHRS and YFSETQ. This chain's CDR3 is CASSGAYNEQFF. DNA for the CDR3: TGCGCCAGCAGTGGGGCCTACAATGAGCAGTTCTTC.

This clonotype was detected only a few times. The chain recombines TRBV5-1 with TRBJ2-2; D uncertain. The CDR3 sequence is 15 residues long. Trimming pared 3 bases from V and 1 base from J, leaving 10 bases between. From germline, CDR1 is SGHRS and CDR2 YFSETQ. CDR3 bases: TGCGCCAGCAGCTCGAGACAAATGAACACCGGGGAGCTGTTTTTT. Translation gives CASSSRQMNTGELFF.

This clonotype has just a few counts. This chain joins TRBV29-1 and TRBJ2-1; the D is unclear. The CDR3 extends over 12 amino acids. V was clipped by 4 bases and J by 4 bases, with 8 bases between them. Germline CDR1 is SQVTM and CDR2 is ANQGSEA. In DNA form, the CDR3 reads TGCAGCGTTGGGACCAGATACAATGAGCAGTTCTTC. Its protein product is CSVGTRYNEQFF.

The gene calls are TRBV11-1 and TRBJ2-2; weak D call: TRBD2 (6 bases). CDR1 and CDR2 (germline): SGHAT, FQDESV (reference sequence). V was trimmed by 4 bases and J by 6 bases, leaving 15 bases between them. This CDR3 has 15 amino acids. CDR3 residues: CASSYNTWGAGELFF. The CDR3 nucleotides read TGTGCCAGCAGCTACAACACCTGGGGGGCCGGGGAGCTGTTTTTT.

The chain is built from TRBV20-1 and TRBJ1-2; TRBD1 matches at 9 bases. This CDR3 is built from 15 residues. Germline trimming cut 2 bases from V and 3 bases from J; bases unmatched to any gene: 7. CDR1 DFQATT and CDR2 SNEGSKA come from the germline V gene (reference sequence). CDR3 coding DNA: TGCAGTGCTAGATCCCGGACAGGGGTTGACTATGGCTACACCTTC. Protein product: CSARSRTGVDYGYTF.

The chain links TRBV18 to TRBJ2-5; TRBD2 might be the D (5 bases). Germline V gives CDR1 KGHSH, CDR2 LQKENI. Trimming left V 2 bases short and J 5 bases short, with 18 bases between. The CDR3 totals 16 residues. CDR3 region: CASSPTYGIGVETQYF. Here the CDR3 DNA reads TGTGCCAGCTCACCAACCTACGGGATAGGTGTGGAGACCCAGTACTTC.

This clonotype was seen a handful of times. V is TRBV20-1 and J is TRBJ1-5; no definite D call. V was shortened by 4 bases and J by 1 base, with 8 bases between the two germline ends. CDR1 DFQATT and CDR2 SNEGSKA come from the germline V gene (reference sequence). The CDR3 totals 13 residues. CDR3 DNA: TGCAGTGCTACATACGGGAGCAATCAGCCCCAGCATTTT. Its translation is CSATYGSNQPQHF.

This clonotype has only a few counts. The chain couples TRBV6-5 to TRBJ1-2; tentatively, D is TRBD1 (5 bases). The CDR3 sequence is 15 residues long. V was shortened by 2 bases and J by 4 bases, with 14 bases between the two germline ends. CDR1 and CDR2 (germline): MNHEY, SVGAGI. The CDR3 spells CASSYTLGGTYGYTF. DNA for the CDR3: TGTGCCAGCAGTTACACCTTGGGGGGAACCTATGGCTACACCTTC.

This clonotype appeared many times. V and J are TRBV7-9 and TRBJ2-2, with D possibly TRBD1 on 6 matching bases. Trimming took 3 bases from V and 2 from J, leaving 7 bases between them. Germline CDR1 and CDR2: SEHNR and FQNEAQ (reference sequence). This CDR3 region has 14 residues. The CDR3 DNA follows: TGTGCCAGCAGCTTGGACAGTAACACCGGGGAGCTGTTTTTT. The encoded protein is CASSLDSNTGELFF.

The chain couples TRBV28 to TRBJ2-4; 10 bases map to TRBD1. The J segment lost 6 bases and the V segment lost 3 bases, leaving 8 bases of the junction unmatched. This CDR3 contains 16 residues. Germline lookup yields CDR1 MDHEN and CDR2 SYDVKM. The DNA of the CDR3 is TGTGCCAGCAGTTTCCCGGTCGGGACAGGGGTAAACATTCAGTACTTC. Its protein product is CASSFPVGTGVNIQYF.

The chain joins TRBV7-6 to TRBJ2-3, with 9 bases matching TRBD2. The CDR3 is 16 residues long. CDR1 is SGHVS, CDR2 FNYEAQ, per germline. Trimming cost V 4 bases and J 4 bases; bases outside gene matches: 9. The CDR3 sequence is CASSSIAGALADTQYF. CDR3 coding DNA: TGTGCCAGCAGCTCAATAGCGGGGGCACTTGCAGATACGCAGTATTTT.